The rows below give T cell receptor beta chains drawn from one sample of a study of PD-1 blockade in classical Hodgkin lymphoma. Using immunoSEQ multiplex PCR, the repertoire was profiled, and TCRdb retains in-frame clones only, with some absent. This sample has 40,000 to 55,000 clones; about 80% occur once, and the top ten carry around a fifth. Sequencing used peripheral blood mononuclear cells (PBMCs), obtained before the fourth cycle of nivolumab. These receptor sequences come from a human donor with classical Hodgkin lymphoma. CDR3s include the opening cysteine and the closing phenylalanine or tryptophan. The D gene is left open where the match is weak. Expanded clones get a size class; other rows say once, few or many, or leave the size out.

J gene,clone size,D gene,V gene,CDR3 DNA,CDR3 protein
TRBJ2-3,once,TRBD2,TRBV6-5,TGTGCCGGTGGGGGACTAGCGGGTAAAGATACGCAGTATTTT,CAGGGLAGKDTQYF
TRBJ1-2,few,TRBD1,TRBV5-6,TGTGCCAGCAGCGGGGGGGACAGGCACTATGGCTACACCTTC,CASSGGDRHYGYTF
TRBJ1-3,NA,NA,TRBV5-6,TGTGCCAGCAGCTTGCGGTTTCAGACTGGAAACACCATATATTTT,CASSLRFQTGNTIYF
TRBJ1-1,NA,TRBD1,TRBV6-5,TGTGCCAGCAGTTACACTACGACAGGGGGCACTGAAGCTTTCTTT,CASSYTTTGGTEAFF
TRBJ1-2,few,NA,TRBV6-1,TGTGCCAGCAAACCGGGACCGGATAACTATGGCTACACCTTC,CASKPGPDNYGYTF
TRBJ2-1,NA,TRBD2,TRBV11-2,TGTGCCAGCAGCTTAGCGGGAGGGTTTTACTACAATGAGCAGTTCTTC,CASSLAGGFYYNEQFF
TRBJ2-1,NA,TRBD2,TRBV4-1,TGCGCCAGCAGACCTTGGACTAGCGACGATGAGCAGTTCTTC,CASRPWTSDDEQFF
TRBJ2-7,NA,TRBD2,TRBV5-1,TGCGCCAGCAGCTGGACGAGCGGGGGCTCCTCCTACGAGCAGTACTTC,CASSWTSGGSSYEQYF
TRBJ1-1,once,NA,TRBV29-1,TGCAGCTCGACACACGGGGCCGGGGGCACTGAAGCTTTCTTT,CSSTHGAGGTEAFF
TRBJ2-2,NA,NA,TRBV11-3,TGTGCCAGCAGCTTATACACCGGGGAGCTGTTTTTT,CASSLYTGELFF